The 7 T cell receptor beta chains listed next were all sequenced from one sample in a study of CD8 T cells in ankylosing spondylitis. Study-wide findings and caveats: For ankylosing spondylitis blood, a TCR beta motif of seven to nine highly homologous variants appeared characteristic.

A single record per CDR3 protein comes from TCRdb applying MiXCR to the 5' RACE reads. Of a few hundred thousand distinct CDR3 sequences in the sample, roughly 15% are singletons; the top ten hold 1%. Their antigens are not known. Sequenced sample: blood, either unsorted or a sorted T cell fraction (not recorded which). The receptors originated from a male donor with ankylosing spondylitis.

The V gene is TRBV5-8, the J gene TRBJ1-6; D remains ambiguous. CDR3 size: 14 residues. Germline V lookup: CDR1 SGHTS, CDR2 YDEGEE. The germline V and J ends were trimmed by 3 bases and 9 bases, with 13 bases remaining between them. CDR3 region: CASSSPAEISPLHF. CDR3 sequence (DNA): TGTGCCAGCAGCTCACCAGCCGAGATTTCACCCCTCCACTTT.

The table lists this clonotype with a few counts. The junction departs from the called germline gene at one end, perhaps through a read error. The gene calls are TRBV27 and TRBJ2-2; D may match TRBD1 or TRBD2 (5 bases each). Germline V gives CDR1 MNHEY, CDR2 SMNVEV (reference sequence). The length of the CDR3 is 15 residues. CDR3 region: CASSLSRVYVGGLFF. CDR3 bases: TGTGCCAGCAGTTTGTCCAGGGTTTATGTTGGGGGGCTGTTTTTT.

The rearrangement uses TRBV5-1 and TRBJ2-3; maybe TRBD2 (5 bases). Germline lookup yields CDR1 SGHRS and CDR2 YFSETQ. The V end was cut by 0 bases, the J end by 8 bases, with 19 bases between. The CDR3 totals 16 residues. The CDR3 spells CASSLGGPVSAGTQYF. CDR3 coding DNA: TGCGCCAGCAGCTTGGGTGGACCAGTTTCGGCGGGTACGCAGTATTTT.

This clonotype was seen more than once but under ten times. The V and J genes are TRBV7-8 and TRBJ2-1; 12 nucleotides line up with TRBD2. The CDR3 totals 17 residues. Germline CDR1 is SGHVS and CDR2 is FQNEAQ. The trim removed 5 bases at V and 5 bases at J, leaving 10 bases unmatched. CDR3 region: CASSPRTSGNLNNEQFF. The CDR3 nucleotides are TGTGCCAGCAGCCCAAGGACTAGCGGGAATTTAAACAATGAGCAGTTCTTC.

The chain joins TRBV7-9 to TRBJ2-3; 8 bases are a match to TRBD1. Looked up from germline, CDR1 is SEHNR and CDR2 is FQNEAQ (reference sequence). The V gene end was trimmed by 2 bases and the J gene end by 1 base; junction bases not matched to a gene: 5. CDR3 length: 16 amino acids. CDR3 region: CASSLKWTGRTDTQYF. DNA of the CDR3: TGTGCCAGCAGCTTAAAGTGGACAGGGCGCACAGATACGCAGTATTTT.

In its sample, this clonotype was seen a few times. CDR3 amino acids: CASSFMDGNEKLFF. The CDR3 DNA reads as TGTGCCAGCAGCTTTATGGACGGCAATGAAAAACTGTTTTTT. The rearrangement uses TRBV7-2 and TRBJ1-4; D ambiguous. The V end lost 3 bases, the J end lost 5 bases, and 10 bases lay between the germline ends. This CDR3 contains 14 residues. Germline V gene data show CDR1 as SGHTA and CDR2 as FQGNSA.

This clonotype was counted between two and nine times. The CDR3 here is CASSTQGNTGELFF. For the CDR3, the DNA is TGCGCCAGCAGTACGCAGGGAAACACCGGGGAGCTGTTTTTT. The chain couples TRBV5-1 to TRBJ2-2; tentatively, D is TRBD1 (5 bases). Germline CDR1 is SGHRS and CDR2 is YFSETQ. The CDR3 runs to 14 residues. Trimming took off 5 bases at V and 2 bases at J, with 10 bases between the two ends.